This T cell receptor (beta chain) emerged from a study of T cells after yellow fever vaccination. Overall study: SMART-Seq v4 Ultra Low Input handled preparation of low-cell-number fractions.

As TCR cDNA was made by 5'RACE template switching, a universal primer site and UMIs were added. TCRdb independently ran MiXCR on the 5' RACE reads; one entry per CDR3 protein. In the table there are some 250,000 distinct CDR3 sequences, about 3.7% of which are singletons. Study conclusions and caveats: The booster response re-showed most primary clones: 96% CD4, approximately 90% CD8. One caveat is that FACS-sorted repertoires could contain abundant clonotypes contaminating from the bulk population.

This clonotype was recorded at least ten times. Its matching antigen is unknown. The sequencing used PBMCs, collected 15 days after the yellow fever booster vaccination. The receptor comes from a man younger than 35 who received the YFV17D yellow fever vaccine.

The DNA for the CDR3 is TGCAGTGCTAGAAGTTTAGGGTTCGAGGGCTCCTACAATGAGCAGTTCTTC. Protein product: CSARSLGFEGSYNEQFF. The J gene is TRBJ2-1, the V gene TRBV20-1, with D perhaps TRBD2 (5 bases). There are 17 residues in the CDR3. Deletions cut 2 bases from V and 0 bases from J, with 17 bases between. The germline CDR1 and CDR2 sequences are DFQATT and SNEGSKA (reference sequence).